This entry features one T cell receptor (beta chain) sequence. This clone was detected only once. The clone's antigen remains unknown. The record has no base qualities; no much larger clone is one base away. Patients with autoimmune disease history or receiving systemic immunosuppression were excluded from the trial. In every dose cohort, peripheral blood was drawn for TCR sequencing at baseline, cycle 4 day 1, and cycle 7 day 1. The samples were drawn from a first-in-human, open-label, multicenter phase I dose-escalation trial of ivuxolimab. Adults with locally advanced or metastatic melanoma, renal cell carcinoma, hepatocellular carcinoma or head and neck squamous cell carcinoma were enrolled in the trial. Before TCR sequencing, CD4+ T cells and CD8+ T cells were sorted from peripheral blood as separate populations. This specimen belongs to a study of OX40 agonist ivuxolimab in advanced cancers. Study-wide context: Ivuxolimab was a fully human IgG2 agonistic monoclonal antibody targeting the costimulatory receptor OX40 (CD134). Intravenous ivuxolimab was administered to patients every 2 weeks at six dose levels: 0.01, 0.1, 0.3, 1.5, 3 and 10 mg/kg. Of the approximately 50 dose-escalation patients, hepatocellular carcinoma was present in about 20, melanoma in roughly 15, renal cell carcinoma in 9 and head and neck cancer in 9. In the dose-escalation cohort, 70% to 85% of patients were male, and the mean age was around 60 years, with a range of 23 to 79. Prior anti-PD-1, anti-PD-L1 or anti-CTLA-4 therapy was permitted, and checkpoint inhibitors had been received by under 50% of dose-escalation patients. Partial responses occurred in three dose-escalation patients, of whom one had hepatocellular carcinoma and two had cutaneous melanoma. The purpose of peripheral TCRbeta sequencing was to test whether ivuxolimab changed TCR sequence diversity and led to clonal T-cell expansion. The monotherapy dose-escalation portion (N of about 50 patients) of the phase I ivuxolimab trial is reported in the paper.

Beyond this particular receptor, the publication reports: The antigen specificity of the peripheral T cells that underwent clonal expansion was not determined. After ivuxolimab, more expanded clones were found on average in CD8+ T cells than in CD4+ T cells. At doses of 0.1 to 3.0 mg/kg, clonal expansion of both CD4+ and CD8+ T cells in blood was seen between baseline and week 6. In partial responders in the 0.1-3.0 mg/kg groups, normalized peripheral clonal expansion was found to be among the lowest, especially among CD8+ T cells. Low levels of normalized T-cell clonal expansion were also seen in some patients who did not respond.

Reading from cysteine to phenylalanine, the CDR3 counts 15 amino acids. Only CDR3 DNA is held: 45 bases, read in frame from base 1. The junction carries 11 bases between V and J, which are trimmed by 2 bases and 0 bases respectively. CDR1 SGHNT and CDR2 YYREEE were looked up in the germline V gene (reference sequence). Genomic DNA was extracted from sorted cells for sequencing of the TCRbeta CDR3 region. The immunoSEQ Assay was used for sequencing of TCRbeta CDR3 regions. Here the immuneACCESS table is served through TCRdb, limited to in-frame sequences with V and J called. Missing clones are a known gap in these copies; in checked studies unresolved V genes cover under half, and the rest lacks a known reason. The sample table records about 36,000 clones; 76% of these occur just once. The ten largest make up over 20% of the sample.

The chain links TRBV5-4 with TRBJ1-1; TRBD1 is a possible D gene, resting on 6 matching bases. The clonotype comes from an adult with an advanced solid tumor such as melanoma, head and neck, liver or kidney cancer. This material consisted of CD4+ or CD8+ T cells sorted from blood, taken in a trial of the OX40 agonist ivuxolimab. In nucleotides, the sequence is TGTGCCAGCAGCTTCACCGGGACAATGAACACTGAAGCTTTCTTT. Its coded protein is CASSFTGTMNTEAFF.